This T cell receptor (beta chain) stems from a study of T cells after yellow fever vaccination. Study results and limitations: Researchers report a weaker secondary response that nonetheless peaked faster, day 5 versus 15.

About this clonotype: Its antigen is currently unknown.

Via MiXCR, TCRdb re-called the 5' RACE reads, giving one row per CDR3 protein. There are fewer than 450,000 distinct CDR3 sequences in the sample; less than 9.5% occur only once, and 17% lies in the top ten. Trimming stripped 3 bases from V and 7 bases from J, with 16 bases between. The CDR3 length is 15 residues. Looked up from germline, CDR1 is SGHDT and CDR2 is YYEEEE. The V gene is TRBV5-6, the J gene TRBJ1-4, with a possible D match to TRBD1 (5 bases). This clonotype originated in a man younger than 35 who received the YFV17D yellow fever vaccine. This specimen was PBMCs, taken more than 35 days after the first yellow fever vaccination. CDR3: CASSYRRGGVEKLFF. DNA of the CDR3: TGTGCCAGCAGCTACCGTAGGGGAGGGGTTGAAAAACTGTTTTTT.